This record concerns one T cell receptor beta chain sequence. The data are from a study of CD8 T cells in Susac syndrome. The V gene lost 4 bases and the J gene lost 1 base, with 11 bases spanning the gap. CDR1 LGHNA and CDR2 YNFKEQ come from the germline V gene. The CDR3 sequence is 15 residues long. Random-hexamer reverse transcription was applied to 0.5 to 1 ug RNA. Each CDR3 protein gets one entry after TCRdb re-called the immunoSEQ multiplex PCR reads with MiXCR. The sample contains 110,000 or so distinct CDR3 sequences, 85% to 95% of which appear only once. This TCR was sampled from a human donor with multiple sclerosis. The sequenced sample was CD4+ T cells from PBMCs. This chain links TRBV4-2 with TRBJ1-5; no reliable D call. CDR3 protein: CASSPDSGSNQPQHF. DNA for the CDR3: TGTGCCAGCAGCCCAGACTCGGGCAGCAATCAGCCCCAGCATTTT.